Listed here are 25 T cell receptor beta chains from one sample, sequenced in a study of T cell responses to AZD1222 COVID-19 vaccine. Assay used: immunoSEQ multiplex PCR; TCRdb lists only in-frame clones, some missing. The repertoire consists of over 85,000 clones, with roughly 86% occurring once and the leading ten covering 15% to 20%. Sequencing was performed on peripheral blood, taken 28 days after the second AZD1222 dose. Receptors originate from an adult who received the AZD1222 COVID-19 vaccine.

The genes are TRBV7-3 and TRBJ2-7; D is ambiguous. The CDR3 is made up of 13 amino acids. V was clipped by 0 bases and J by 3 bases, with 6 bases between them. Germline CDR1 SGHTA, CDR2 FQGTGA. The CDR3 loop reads CASSLTGYYEQYF. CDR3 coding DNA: TGTGCCAGCAGCTTAACTGGATACTACGAGCAGTACTTC.

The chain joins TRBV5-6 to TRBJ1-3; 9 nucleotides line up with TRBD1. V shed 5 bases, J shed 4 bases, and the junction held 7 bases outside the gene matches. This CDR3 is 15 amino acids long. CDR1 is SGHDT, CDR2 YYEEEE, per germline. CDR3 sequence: CASSYTGGWGNTIYF. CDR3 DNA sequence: TGTGCCAGCAGTTATACAGGGGGCTGGGGAAACACCATATATTTT. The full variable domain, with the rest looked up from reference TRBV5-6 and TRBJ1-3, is DAGVTQSPTHLIKTRGQQVTLRCSPKSGHDTVSWYQQALGQGPQFIFQYYEEEERQRGNFPDRFSGHQFPNYSSELNVNALLLGDSALYLCASSYTGGWGNTIYFGEGSWLTVV.

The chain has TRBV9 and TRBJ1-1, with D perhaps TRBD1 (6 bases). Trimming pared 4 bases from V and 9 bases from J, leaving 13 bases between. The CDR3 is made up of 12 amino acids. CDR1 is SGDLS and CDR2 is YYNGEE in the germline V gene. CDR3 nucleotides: TGTGCCAGCAGCCCTAACAGGGATCAAGCTTTCTTT. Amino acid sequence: CASSPNRDQAFF.

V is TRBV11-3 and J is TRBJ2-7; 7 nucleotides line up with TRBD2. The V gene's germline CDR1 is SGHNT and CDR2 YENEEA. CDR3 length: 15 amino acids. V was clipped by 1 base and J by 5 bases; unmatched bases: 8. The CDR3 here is CASSLGDYRGNEQYF. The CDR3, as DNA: TGTGCCAGCAGCTTAGGGGACTACCGAGGGAACGAGCAGTACTTC.

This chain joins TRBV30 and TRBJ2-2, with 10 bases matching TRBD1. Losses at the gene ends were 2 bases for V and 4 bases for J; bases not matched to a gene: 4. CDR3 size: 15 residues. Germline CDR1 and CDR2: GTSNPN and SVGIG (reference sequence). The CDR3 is CAWSPRTGGTGELFF. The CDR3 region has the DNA TGTGCCTGGAGTCCAAGGACAGGGGGCACCGGGGAGCTGTTTTTT.

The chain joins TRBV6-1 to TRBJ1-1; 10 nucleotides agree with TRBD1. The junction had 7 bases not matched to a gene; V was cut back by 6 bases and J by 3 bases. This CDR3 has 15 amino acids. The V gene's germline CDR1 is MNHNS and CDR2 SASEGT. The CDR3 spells CASRRDRGSDTEAFF. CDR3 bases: TGTGCCAGCAGGCGGGACAGGGGAAGTGACACTGAAGCTTTCTTT.

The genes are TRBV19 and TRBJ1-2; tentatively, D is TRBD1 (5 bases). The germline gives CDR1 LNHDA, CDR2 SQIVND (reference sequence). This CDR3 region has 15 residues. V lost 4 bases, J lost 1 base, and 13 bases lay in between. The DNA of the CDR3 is TGTGCCAGTAGTACCCACCGGGACGGTAACTATGGCTACACCTTC. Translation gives CASSTHRDGNYGYTF.

CDR3 DNA: TGTGCCACCAGCAGAGATACCCGGGGCTATGGCTACACCTTC. Encoded protein: CATSRDTRGYGYTF. J is TRBJ1-2 and V is TRBV15, with D uncertain. This CDR3 contains 14 residues. Trimming removed 0 bases from V and 4 bases from J, with 9 bases in between. Germline V gives CDR1 LNHNV, CDR2 YYDKDF (reference sequence). Complete variable domain (other parts from reference TRBV15 and TRBJ1-2): DAMVIQNPRYQVTQFGKPVTLSCSQTLNHNVMYWYQQKSSQAPKLLFHYYDKDFNNEADTPDNFQSRRPNTSFCFLDIRSPGLGDTAMYLCATSRDTRGYGYTFGSGTRLTVV.

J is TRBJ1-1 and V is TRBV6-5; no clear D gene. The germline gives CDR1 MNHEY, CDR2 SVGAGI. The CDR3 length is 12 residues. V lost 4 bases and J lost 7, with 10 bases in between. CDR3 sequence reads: CASSSGRGEAFF. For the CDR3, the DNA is TGTGCCAGCAGTTCAGGACGGGGTGAAGCTTTCTTT.

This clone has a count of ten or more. CDR3 in amino acids: CASMRAGETQYF. The DNA of the CDR3 is TGTGCCAGCATGCGGGCGGGGGAGACCCAGTACTTC. The V and J genes are TRBV28 and TRBJ2-5; TRBD2 is a possible D gene (6 bases). The CDR3 runs 12 residues. Germline CDR1 and CDR2: MDHEN and SYDVKM. The V end was cut by 7 bases, the J end by 5 bases, with 11 bases between.

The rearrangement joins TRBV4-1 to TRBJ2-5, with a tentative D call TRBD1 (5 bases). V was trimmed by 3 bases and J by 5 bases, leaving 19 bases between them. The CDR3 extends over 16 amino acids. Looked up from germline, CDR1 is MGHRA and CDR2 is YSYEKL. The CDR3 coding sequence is TGCGCCAGCAGCCAGCAAGATTTAGGGGTGGGGGAGACCCAGTACTTC. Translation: CASSQQDLGVGETQYF.

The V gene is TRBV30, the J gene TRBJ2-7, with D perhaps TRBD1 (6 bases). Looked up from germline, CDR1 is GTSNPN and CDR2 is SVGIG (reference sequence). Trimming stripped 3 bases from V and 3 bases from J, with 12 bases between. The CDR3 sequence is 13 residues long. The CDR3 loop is CAWRDRSGYEQYF. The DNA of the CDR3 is TGTGCCTGGAGGGACAGATCGGGCTACGAGCAGTACTTC.

The CDR3 DNA follows: TGCGCCAGCGGGCTTAATACGATAAATGAGCAGTTCTTC. Its translation: CASGLNTINEQFF. The chain recombines TRBV5-1 with TRBJ2-1; D unresolved. The germline V gene encodes CDR1 SGHRS and CDR2 YFSETQ. Trimming left V 7 bases short and J 7 bases short, with 15 bases between. The CDR3 runs to 13 residues.

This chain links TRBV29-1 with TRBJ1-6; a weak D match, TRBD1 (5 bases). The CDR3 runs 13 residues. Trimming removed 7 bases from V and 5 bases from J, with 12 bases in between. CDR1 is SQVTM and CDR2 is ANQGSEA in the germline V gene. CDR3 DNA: TGCAGCGCCCTCGACAGCAATAATTCACCCCTCCACTTT. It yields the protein CSALDSNNSPLHF.

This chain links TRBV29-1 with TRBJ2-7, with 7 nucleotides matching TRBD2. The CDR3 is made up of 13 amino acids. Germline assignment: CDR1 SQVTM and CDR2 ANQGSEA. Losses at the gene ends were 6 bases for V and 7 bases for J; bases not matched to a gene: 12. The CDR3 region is CSVTVTGGREQYF. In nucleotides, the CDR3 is TGCAGCGTGACAGTTACGGGGGGTAGAGAGCAGTACTTC.

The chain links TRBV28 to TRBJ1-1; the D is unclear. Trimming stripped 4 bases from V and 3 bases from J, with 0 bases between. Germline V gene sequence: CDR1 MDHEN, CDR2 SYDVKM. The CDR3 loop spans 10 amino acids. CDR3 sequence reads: CASSYTEAFF. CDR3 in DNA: TGTGCCAGCAGTTACACTGAAGCTTTCTTT. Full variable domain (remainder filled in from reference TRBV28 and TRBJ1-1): DVKVTQSSRYLVKRTGEKVFLECVQDMDHENMFWYRQDPGLGLRLIYFSYDVKMKEKGDIPEGYSVSREKKERFSLILESASTNQTSMYLCASSYTEAFFGQGTRLTVV.

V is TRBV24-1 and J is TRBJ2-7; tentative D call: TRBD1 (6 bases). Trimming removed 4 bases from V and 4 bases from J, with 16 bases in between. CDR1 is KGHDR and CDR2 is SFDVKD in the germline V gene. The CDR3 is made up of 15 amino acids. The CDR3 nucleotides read TGTGCCACCAGTGACCTCCCAGAGGACAGTTACGAGCAGTACTTC. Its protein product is CATSDLPEDSYEQYF.

The CDR3 loop is CAWSEGSGYGYTF. CDR3 nucleotide sequence: TGTGCCTGGAGTGAGGGCTCTGGCTATGGCTACACCTTC. The chain recombines TRBV30 with TRBJ1-2, with D hard to call. The germline V gene has CDR1 GTSNPN and CDR2 SVGIG (reference sequence). Deletions cut 1 base from V and 4 bases from J, with 10 bases between. CDR3 size: 13 residues. Together with reference TRBV30 and TRBJ1-2, the CDR3 gives the full variable domain: SQTIHQWPATLVQPVGSPLSLECTVEGTSNPNLYWYRQAAGRGLQLLFYSVGIGQISSEVPQNLSASRPQDRQFILSSKKLLLSDSGFYLCAWSEGSGYGYTFGSGTRLTVV.

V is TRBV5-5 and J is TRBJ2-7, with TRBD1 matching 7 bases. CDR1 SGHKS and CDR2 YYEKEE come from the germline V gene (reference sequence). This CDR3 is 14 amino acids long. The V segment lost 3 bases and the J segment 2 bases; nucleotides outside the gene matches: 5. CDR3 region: CASSSTGQAYEQYF. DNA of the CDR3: TGTGCCAGCAGCTCTACTGGACAGGCCTACGAGCAGTACTTC.

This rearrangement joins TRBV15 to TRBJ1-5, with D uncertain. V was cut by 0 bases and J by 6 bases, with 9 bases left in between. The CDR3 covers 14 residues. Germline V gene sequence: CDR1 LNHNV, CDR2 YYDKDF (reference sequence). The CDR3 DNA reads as TGTGCCACCAGCAGAGATGCGGGTCGTCAGCCCCAGCATTTT. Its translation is CATSRDAGRQPQHF.

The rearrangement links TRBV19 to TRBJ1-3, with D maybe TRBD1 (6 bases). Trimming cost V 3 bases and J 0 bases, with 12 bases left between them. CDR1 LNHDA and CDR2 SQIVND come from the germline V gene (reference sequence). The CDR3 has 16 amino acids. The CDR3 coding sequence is TGTGCCAGTAGTATCCGGACAGCCTCCTCTGGAAACACCATATATTTT. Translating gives CASSIRTASSGNTIYF.

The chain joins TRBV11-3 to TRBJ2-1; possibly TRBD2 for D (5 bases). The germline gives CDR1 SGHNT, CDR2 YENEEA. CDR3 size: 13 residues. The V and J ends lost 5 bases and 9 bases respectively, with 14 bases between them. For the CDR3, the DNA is TGTGCCAGCAGCATCGCGCGAGGAGGTGAGCAGTTCTTC. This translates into CASSIARGGEQFF.

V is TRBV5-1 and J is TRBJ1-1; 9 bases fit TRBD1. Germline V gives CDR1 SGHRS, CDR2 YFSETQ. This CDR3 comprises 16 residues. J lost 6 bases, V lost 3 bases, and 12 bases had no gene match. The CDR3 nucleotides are TGCGCCAGCAGCTCAGGGGACAGGGCGAGAGTTGCTGAAGCTTTCTTT. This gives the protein CASSSGDRARVAEAFF.

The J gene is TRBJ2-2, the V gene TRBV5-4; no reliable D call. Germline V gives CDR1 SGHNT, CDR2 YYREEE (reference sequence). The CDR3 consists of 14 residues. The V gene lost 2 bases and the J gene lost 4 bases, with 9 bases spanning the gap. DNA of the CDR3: TGTGCCAGCAGCTTATCCCTTGGCACCGGGGAGCTGTTTTTT. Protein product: CASSLSLGTGELFF.

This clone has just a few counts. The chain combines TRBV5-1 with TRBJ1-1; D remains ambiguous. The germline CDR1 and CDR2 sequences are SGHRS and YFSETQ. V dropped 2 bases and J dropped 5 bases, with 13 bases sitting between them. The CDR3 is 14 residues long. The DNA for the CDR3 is TGCGCCAGCAGCTTTAACGGGGAGGGAACTGAAGCTTTCTTT. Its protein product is CASSFNGEGTEAFF.